The clone carrying this TCR beta chain was seen a handful of times. The antigen remains undetermined. TCRdb ran MiXCR on the 5' RACE reads and lists one entry per CDR3 protein. The table lists approximately 180,000 distinct CDR3 sequences, approximately 6.2% of them singletons. CDR3 length: 15 residues. Germline values: CDR1 SGHTA, CDR2 FQGNSA. Unmatched junction bases numbered 8, after V lost 4 bases and J lost 5 bases. These data come from a study of T cells after yellow fever vaccination. Study details: It was SMART-Seq v4 Ultra Low Input that prepared the fractions with low cell numbers. Study-wide results and limits: Booster sampling recovered most clones from primary vaccination (96% CD4, around 88% CD8). Clonotypes found in both CD4 and CD8 compartments made up a small share. A weaker secondary response peaked on day 5, the primary on day 15.

The specimen comprised CD4+ T cells sorted from PBMCs, sampled on the day of the first yellow fever vaccination. This clonotype was sampled from a young man who received the YFV17D yellow fever vaccine. V and J are TRBV7-2 and TRBJ2-3, with TRBD2 identical over 8 bases. The CDR3 spells CASSSNGGGQDTQYF. The CDR3 DNA sequence: TGTGCCAGCAGCTCAAACGGGGGGGGCCAAGATACGCAGTATTTT.